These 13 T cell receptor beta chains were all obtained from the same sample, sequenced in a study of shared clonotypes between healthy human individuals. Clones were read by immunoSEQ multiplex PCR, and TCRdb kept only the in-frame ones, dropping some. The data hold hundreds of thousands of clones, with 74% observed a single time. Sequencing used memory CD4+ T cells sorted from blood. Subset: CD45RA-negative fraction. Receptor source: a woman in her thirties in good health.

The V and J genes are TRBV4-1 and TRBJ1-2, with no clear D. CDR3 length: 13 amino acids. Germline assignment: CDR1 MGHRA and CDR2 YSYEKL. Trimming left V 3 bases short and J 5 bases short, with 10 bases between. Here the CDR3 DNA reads TGCGCCAGCAGCCAGGACCCTTGGTATGGCTACACCTTC. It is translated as CASSQDPWYGYTF.

CDR3 region: CALTSGRALGETQYF. The CDR3, as DNA: TGTGCCTTGACTAGCGGGAGAGCTCTGGGGGAGACCCAGTACTTC. The chain has TRBV30 and TRBJ2-5, with TRBD2 identical over 12 bases. Per germline, CDR1 GTSNPN and CDR2 SVGIG (reference sequence). The trim removed 7 bases at V and 5 bases at J, leaving 11 bases unmatched. This CDR3 is built from 15 residues. Filled out from reference TRBV30 and TRBJ2-5, the complete variable domain reads SQTIHQWPATLVQPVGSPLSLECTVEGTSNPNLYWYRQAAGRGLQLLFYSVGIGQISSEVPQNLSASRPQDRQFILSSKKLLLSDSGFYLCALTSGRALGETQYFGPGTRLLVL.

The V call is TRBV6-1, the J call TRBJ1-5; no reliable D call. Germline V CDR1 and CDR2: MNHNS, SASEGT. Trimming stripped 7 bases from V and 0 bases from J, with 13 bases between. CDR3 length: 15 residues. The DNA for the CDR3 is TGTGCCAGCACTCCAGTTGAGTATAGCAATCAGCCCCAGCATTTT. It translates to CASTPVEYSNQPQHF.

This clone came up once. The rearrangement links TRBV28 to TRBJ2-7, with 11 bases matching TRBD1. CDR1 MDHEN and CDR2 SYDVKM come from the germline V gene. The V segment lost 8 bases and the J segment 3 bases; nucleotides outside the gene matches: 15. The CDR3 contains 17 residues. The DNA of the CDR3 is TGTGCCAGCGCCGAGGGACAGGGGGGGGTTTCCCTCTACGAGCAGTACTTC. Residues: CASAEGQGGVSLYEQYF.

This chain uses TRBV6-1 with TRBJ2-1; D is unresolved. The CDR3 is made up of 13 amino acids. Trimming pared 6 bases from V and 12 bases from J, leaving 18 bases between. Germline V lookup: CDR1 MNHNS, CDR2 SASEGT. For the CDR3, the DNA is TGTGCCAGCAGCCAGCCCGACGGTCTTGGGCAGTTCTTC. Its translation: CASSQPDGLGQFF.

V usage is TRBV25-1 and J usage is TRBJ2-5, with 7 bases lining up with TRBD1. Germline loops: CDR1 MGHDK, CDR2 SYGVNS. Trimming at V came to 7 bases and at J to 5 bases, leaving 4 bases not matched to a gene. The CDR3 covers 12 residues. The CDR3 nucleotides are TGTGCCAGCATAAGGGGGCGGGAGACCCAGTACTTC. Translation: CASIRGRETQYF.

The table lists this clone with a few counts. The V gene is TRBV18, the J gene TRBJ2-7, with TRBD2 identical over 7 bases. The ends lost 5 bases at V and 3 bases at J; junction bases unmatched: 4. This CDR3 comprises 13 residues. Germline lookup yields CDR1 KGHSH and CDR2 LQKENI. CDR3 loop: CASSSGLRYEQYF. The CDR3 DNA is TGTGCCAGCTCATCGGGACTACGCTACGAGCAGTACTTC.

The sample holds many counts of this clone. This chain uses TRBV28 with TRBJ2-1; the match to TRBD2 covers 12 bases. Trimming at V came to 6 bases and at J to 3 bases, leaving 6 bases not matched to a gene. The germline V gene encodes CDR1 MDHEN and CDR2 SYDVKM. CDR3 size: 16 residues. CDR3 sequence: CASSTTSGRIYNEQFF. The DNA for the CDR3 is TGTGCCAGCAGCACTACTAGCGGGAGGATCTACAATGAGCAGTTCTTC.

The CDR3 spells CASSNRAGELFF. The CDR3 nucleotides read TGTGCCAGCAGTAACCGGGCCGGGGAGCTGTTTTTT. V gene TRBV6-1 combines with J gene TRBJ2-2; D is unresolved. Germline V gene sequence: CDR1 MNHNS, CDR2 SASEGT. The CDR3 has 12 residues. Trimming removed 5 bases at V and 6 bases at J, with 7 bases between.

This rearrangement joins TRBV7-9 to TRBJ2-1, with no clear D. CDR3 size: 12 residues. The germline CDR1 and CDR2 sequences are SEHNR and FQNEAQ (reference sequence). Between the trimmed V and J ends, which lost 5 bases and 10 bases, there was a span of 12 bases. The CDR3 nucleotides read TGTGCCAGCAGCCTAGACACGACCGAGCAGTTCTTC. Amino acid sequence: CASSLDTTEQFF.

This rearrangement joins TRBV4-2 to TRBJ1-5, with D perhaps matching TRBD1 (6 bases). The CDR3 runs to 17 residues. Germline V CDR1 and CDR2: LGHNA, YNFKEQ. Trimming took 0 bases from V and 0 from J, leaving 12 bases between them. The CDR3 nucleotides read TGTGCCAGCAGCCAAGATCAGGGGACAACTAGCAATCAGCCCCAGCATTTT. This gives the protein CASSQDQGTTSNQPQHF.

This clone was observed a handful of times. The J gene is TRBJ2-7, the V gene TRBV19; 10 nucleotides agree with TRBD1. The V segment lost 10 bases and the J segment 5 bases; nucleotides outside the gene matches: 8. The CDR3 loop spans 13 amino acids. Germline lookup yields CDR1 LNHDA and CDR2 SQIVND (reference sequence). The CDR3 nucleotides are TGTGCCACCTGGACAGGGGGTAACGACGAGCAGTACTTC. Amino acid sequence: CATWTGGNDEQYF.

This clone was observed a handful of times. The CDR3 is CASSLTGGKETQYF. As DNA, the CDR3 is TGCGCCAGCAGCCTGACAGGGGGCAAAGAGACCCAGTACTTC. This chain joins TRBV10-2 and TRBJ2-5; TRBD1 matches 10 bases. CDR3 size: 14 residues. The junction had 4 bases not matched to a gene; V was cut back by 6 bases and J by 3 bases. CDR1 is WSHSY, CDR2 SAAADI, per germline.